These 3 T cell receptor beta chains originate from one sample sequenced in a study of OX40 agonist ivuxolimab in advanced cancers. Using immunoSEQ multiplex PCR, the repertoire was profiled, and TCRdb retains in-frame clones only, with some absent. Of some 37,000 clones listed, 88% are singletons. Sequencing used CD4+ or CD8+ T cells sorted from blood, obtained in a trial of the OX40 agonist ivuxolimab. These receptors all stem from an adult with an advanced solid tumor such as melanoma, head and neck, liver or kidney cancer.

The J gene is TRBJ2-7, the V gene TRBV7-9; TRBD1 matches at 7 bases. The length of the CDR3 is 15 residues. V lost 4 bases and J lost 5; bases outside the gene matches: 11. In germline, CDR1 is SEHNR, CDR2 FQNEAQ (reference sequence). The chain's CDR3 is CASSSPDRESDEQYF. The CDR3 DNA reads TGTGCCAGCAGCTCTCCAGACAGGGAGTCGGACGAGCAGTACTTC.

The V call is TRBV5-4, the J call TRBJ2-7; D is possibly TRBD2 (6 bases). The CDR3 totals 12 residues. Germline V lookup: CDR1 SGHNT, CDR2 YYREEE (reference sequence). Trimming took off 2 bases at V and 6 bases at J, with 9 bases between the two ends. The CDR3 DNA sequence: TGTGCCAGCAGCTTAGGAGGGTTCGAGCAGTACTTC. Translated, it gives CASSLGGFEQYF.

This chain connects TRBV7-3 to TRBJ2-1; D gene unclear. The CDR3 spans 13 residues. Trimming removed 4 bases from V and 4 bases from J, with 8 bases in between. Germline V lookup: CDR1 SGHTA, CDR2 FQGTGA. The CDR3 reads CASSSHRYNEQFF. The CDR3 DNA reads TGTGCCAGCAGCTCACACAGATACAATGAGCAGTTCTTC.